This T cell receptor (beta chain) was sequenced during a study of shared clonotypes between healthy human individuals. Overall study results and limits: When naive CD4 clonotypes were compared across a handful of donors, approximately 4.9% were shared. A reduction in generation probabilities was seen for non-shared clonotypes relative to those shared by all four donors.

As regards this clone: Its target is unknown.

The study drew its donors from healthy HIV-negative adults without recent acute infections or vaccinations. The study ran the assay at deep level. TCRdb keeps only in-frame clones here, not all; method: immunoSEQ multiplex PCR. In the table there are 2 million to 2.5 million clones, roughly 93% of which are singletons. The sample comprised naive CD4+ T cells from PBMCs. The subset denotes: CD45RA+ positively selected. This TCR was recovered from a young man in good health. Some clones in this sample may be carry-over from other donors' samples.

CDR3 protein: CASSLGGSHYEQYF. The CDR3 nucleotides are TGTGCCAGCAGCTTAGGGGGCAGTCACTACGAGCAGTACTTC. J is TRBJ2-7 and V is TRBV7-9; D might be TRBD1 (5 bases). V was shortened by 1 base and J by 3 bases, with 10 bases between the two germline ends. Germline lookup yields CDR1 SEHNR and CDR2 FQNEAQ (reference sequence). The CDR3 is made up of 14 amino acids. Combining the CDR3 with reference TRBV7-9 and TRBJ2-7 gives the whole variable domain DTGVSQNPRHKITKRGQNVTFRCDPISEHNRLYWYRQTLGQGPEFLTYFQNEAQLEKSRLLSDRFSAERPKGSFSTLEIQRTEQGDSAMYLCASSLGGSHYEQYFGPGTRLTVT.